Below, one TCR beta chain is given with its context. The record originates from a study of T cell clones after liver transplantation. Across the study: Draws occurred before transplant, before withdrawal, and after complete or failed withdrawal.

J gave up 6 bases and V 8 bases, and 7 bases lay outside the gene matches. This CDR3 comprises 13 residues. The V gene's germline CDR1 is ENHRY and CDR2 SYGVKD. Profiled with immunoSEQ multiplex PCR; TCRdb holds only in-frame clones, not every one. This sample has 65,000 to 85,000 clones, with around four fifths found just once. The rearrangement joins TRBV10-3 to TRBJ1-5; 7 bases match TRBD1. This clonotype was obtained from a human patient who received a liver transplant. Some T cells may arise from the graft donor. The sample in question was CD4+ T cells from blood, obtained roughly 50 months after liver transplant. CDR3 DNA sequence: TGTGCCATCCAGCAGGGGGATCGTCAGCCCCAGCATTTT. It yields the protein CAIQQGDRQPQHF.